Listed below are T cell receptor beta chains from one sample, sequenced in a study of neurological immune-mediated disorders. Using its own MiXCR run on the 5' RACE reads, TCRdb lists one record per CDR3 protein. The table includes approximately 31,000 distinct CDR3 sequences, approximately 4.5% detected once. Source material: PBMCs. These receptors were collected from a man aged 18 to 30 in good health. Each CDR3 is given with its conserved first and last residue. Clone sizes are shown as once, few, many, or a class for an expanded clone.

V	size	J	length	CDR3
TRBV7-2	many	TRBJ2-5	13	CASMDRAAETQYF
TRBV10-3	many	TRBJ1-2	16	CAISEFPGSPNYGYTF
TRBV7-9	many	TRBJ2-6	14	CASSSGAGANVLTF
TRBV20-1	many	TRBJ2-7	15	CSARVLGGHPYEQYF
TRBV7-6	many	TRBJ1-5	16	CASSLAPGQLNQPQHF
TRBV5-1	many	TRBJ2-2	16	CASSRGTGADTGELFF
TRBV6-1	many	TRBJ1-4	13	CASRRELDEKLFF
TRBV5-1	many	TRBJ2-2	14	CASRPGPHTGELFF
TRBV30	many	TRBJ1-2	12	CAWSGSLYGYTF
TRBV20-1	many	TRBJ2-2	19	CSARGEPLRGPRTTGELFF
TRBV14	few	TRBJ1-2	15	CASSHQHRANYGYTF